The clone carrying this T cell receptor (beta chain) showed up just a few times. Its matching antigen is unknown. The sample comes from a study of human T cells and chemical hapten exposure. Across the study: Small discrepancies in pooled library volume mainly accounted for the varying TCR yields per sample.

Germline trimming cut 5 bases from V and 4 bases from J; bases unmatched to any gene: 7. This CDR3 contains 15 residues. During construction of the library, unique molecular identifiers were attached to individual cDNA molecules for quantitative, reproducible TCR counting. Authors' methods: A typical sample had approximately 93,000 TCRs, with about 23,224 to 700,000 overall. TCRdb reanalysed the RACE reads using MiXCR and keeps one entry per CDR3 protein. The V and J calls reflect TCRdb's pipeline rather than the authors' work. Of around 70,000 distinct CDR3 sequences in the sample, 6% to 7% were seen once. Time point: healthy volunteer bleed at 6 weeks. The authors' total RNA extraction used unfractionated whole blood. Study observations and caveats: TCRs above 1 in 1000 frequency stayed constant with DPC sensitization.

The TCR comes from a female donor in good health. Some clones in this sample may be carry-over from other donors' samples. Sequences were obtained from whole blood. This chain joins TRBV12-3 or TRBV12-4 and TRBJ2-1, with 8 bases that match TRBD1. The CDR3 region has the DNA TGTGCCAGCAGTCAGGACAGGGTAAGGTACAATGAGCAGTTCTTC. It specifies CASSQDRVRYNEQFF.